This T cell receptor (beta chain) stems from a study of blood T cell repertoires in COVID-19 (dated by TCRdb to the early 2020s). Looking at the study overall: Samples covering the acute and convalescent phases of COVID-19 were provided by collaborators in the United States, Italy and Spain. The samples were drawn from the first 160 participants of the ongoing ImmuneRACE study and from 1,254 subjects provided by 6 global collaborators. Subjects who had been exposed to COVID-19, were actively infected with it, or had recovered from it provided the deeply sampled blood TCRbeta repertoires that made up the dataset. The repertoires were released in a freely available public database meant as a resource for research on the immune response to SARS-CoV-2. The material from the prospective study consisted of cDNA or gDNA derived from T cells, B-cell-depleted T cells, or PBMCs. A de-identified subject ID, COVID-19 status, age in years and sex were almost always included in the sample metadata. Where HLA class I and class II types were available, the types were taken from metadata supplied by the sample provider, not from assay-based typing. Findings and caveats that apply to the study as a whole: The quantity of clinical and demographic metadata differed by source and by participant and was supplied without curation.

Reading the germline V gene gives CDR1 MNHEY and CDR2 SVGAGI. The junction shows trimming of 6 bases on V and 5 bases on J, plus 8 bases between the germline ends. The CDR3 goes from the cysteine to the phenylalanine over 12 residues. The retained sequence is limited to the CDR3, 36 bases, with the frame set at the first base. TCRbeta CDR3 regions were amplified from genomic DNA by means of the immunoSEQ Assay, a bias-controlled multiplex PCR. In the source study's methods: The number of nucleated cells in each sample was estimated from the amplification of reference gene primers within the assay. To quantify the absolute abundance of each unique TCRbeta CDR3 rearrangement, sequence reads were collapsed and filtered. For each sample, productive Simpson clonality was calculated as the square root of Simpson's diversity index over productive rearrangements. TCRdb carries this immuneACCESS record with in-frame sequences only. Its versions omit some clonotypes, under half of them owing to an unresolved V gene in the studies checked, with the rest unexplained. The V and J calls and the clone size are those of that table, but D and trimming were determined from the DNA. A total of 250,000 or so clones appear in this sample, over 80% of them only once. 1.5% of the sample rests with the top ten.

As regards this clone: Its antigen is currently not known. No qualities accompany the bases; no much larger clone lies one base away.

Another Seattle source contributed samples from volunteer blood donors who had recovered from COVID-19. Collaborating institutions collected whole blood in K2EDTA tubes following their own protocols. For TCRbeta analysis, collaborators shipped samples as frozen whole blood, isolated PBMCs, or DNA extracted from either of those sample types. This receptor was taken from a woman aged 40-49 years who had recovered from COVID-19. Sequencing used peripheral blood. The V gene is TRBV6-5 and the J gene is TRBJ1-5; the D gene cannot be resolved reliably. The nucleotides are TGTGCCAGCAGGCCGGGAGATCAGCCCCAGCATTTT. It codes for CASRPGDQPQHF.